The 14 T cell receptor beta chains given below trace back to one sample, sequenced in a study of T cells after posttransplantation cyclophosphamide. A marrow graft followed busulfan-fludarabine conditioning, with cyclophosphamide on days +3 and +4. TCRdb keeps only in-frame clones here, not all; method: immunoSEQ multiplex PCR. The data hold 1,500 to 2,000 clones, with 67% observed a single time. The input for sequencing was CD8+ T cells sorted from PBMCs, taken after allogeneic stem cell transplant with posttransplant cyclophosphamide. These receptor sequences come from a male patient aged 30 to 39 who received an allogeneic stem cell transplant from a related donor, was CMV-positive, and had acute GVHD only. The T cells may partly be graft donor cells.

The chain employs TRBV2 and TRBJ2-3, with 16 bases matching TRBD2. After removal of 7 bases from V and 4 bases from J, the junction contained 2 bases not matched to a gene. CDR3 length: 15 residues. The germline CDR1 and CDR2 sequences are SNHLY and FYNNEI. CDR3 DNA sequence: TGTGCCAGCAAGGGACTAGCGGGGGGGGCAGATACGCAGTATTTT. Protein product: CASKGLAGGADTQYF.

This clone was detected a few times. The CDR3: CASSLEAGGQYEQYF. The DNA for the CDR3 is TGTGCCAGCAGCTTAGAGGCAGGGGGCCAATACGAGCAGTACTTC. The chain carries TRBV7-7 and TRBJ2-7; 8 nucleotides match TRBD1. This CDR3 is 15 amino acids long. The J segment lost 4 bases and the V segment lost 1 base, leaving 6 bases of the junction unmatched. Germline lookup yields CDR1 SSHAT and CDR2 FNYEAQ (reference sequence).

The gene calls are TRBV13 and TRBJ2-1, with TRBD1 identical over 7 bases. V was clipped by 11 bases and J by 9 bases; unmatched bases: 10. CDR3 length: 12 amino acids. In germline, CDR1 is PRHDT, CDR2 FYEKMQ (reference sequence). In DNA form, the CDR3 reads TGTGCCTGCCAGGGGCAGGGGGTTGAGCAGTTCTTC. Its protein product is CACQGQGVEQFF.

The chain carries TRBV7-9 and TRBJ1-1; 8 bases are a match to TRBD1. In germline, CDR1 is SEHNR, CDR2 FQNEAQ (reference sequence). There are 15 residues in the CDR3. V shed 4 bases, J shed 4 bases, and the junction held 8 bases outside the gene matches. CDR3 loop: CASSSIKTGATEAFF. Written as DNA, the CDR3 is TGTGCCAGCAGCTCGATTAAGACAGGGGCCACTGAAGCTTTCTTT.

The chain recombines TRBV9 with TRBJ2-1; 8 bases match TRBD2. The CDR3 length is 16 residues. Germline CDR1 and CDR2: SGDLS and YYNGEE. The V gene end was trimmed by 0 bases and the J gene end by 2 bases; junction bases not matched to a gene: 4. CDR3 sequence: CASSVGAAGAYNEQFF. CDR3 nucleotide sequence: TGTGCCAGCAGCGTAGGGGCAGCGGGGGCCTACAATGAGCAGTTCTTC.

V usage is TRBV9 and J usage is TRBJ2-2, with TRBD2 matching over 7 bases. The CDR3 extends over 14 amino acids. V trimming: 2 bases; J trimming: 4 bases; junction bases outside the gene matches: 2. The germline gives CDR1 SGDLS, CDR2 YYNGEE. CDR3: CASSVGGGTGELFF. The CDR3, as DNA: TGTGCCAGCAGCGTCGGCGGGGGCACCGGGGAGCTGTTTTTT.

This chain connects TRBV9 to TRBJ2-1; TRBD2 agrees at 7 bases. V lost 0 bases and J lost 6; bases outside the gene matches: 12. This CDR3 contains 17 residues. Germline values: CDR1 SGDLS, CDR2 YYNGEE. As DNA, the CDR3 is TGTGCCAGCAGCGTAGTTGGGGAGGGGAGTAGCGTCAATGAGCAGTTCTTC. It yields the protein CASSVVGEGSSVNEQFF.

The rearrangement uses TRBV4-1 and TRBJ1-2, with D uncertain. V lost 1 base and J lost 6, with 6 bases in between. CDR1 and CDR2 from the germline V gene are MGHRA and YSYEKL. The CDR3 runs to 12 residues. The CDR3 loop is CASSQGADGYTF. The DNA for the CDR3 is TGCGCCAGCAGCCAAGGGGCAGATGGCTACACCTTC.

The chain couples TRBV6-5 to TRBJ2-3; maybe TRBD2 (6 bases). The V and J ends lost 5 bases and 5 bases respectively, with 11 bases between them. Germline V CDR1 and CDR2: MNHEY, SVGAGI. The CDR3 length is 13 residues. The CDR3 loop reads CASSTLGGDTQYF. DNA for the CDR3: TGTGCCAGCAGTACTTTGGGGGGAGATACGCAGTATTTT.

This clone was recorded only once. V usage is TRBV7-2 and J usage is TRBJ1-1; no firm D call. Trimming cost V 0 bases and J 4 bases, with 9 bases left between them. Germline assignment: CDR1 SGHTA and CDR2 FQGNSA. This CDR3 is built from 14 residues. The CDR3 DNA sequence: TGTGCCAGCAGCTTAGCCGTCCGGAGCACTGAAGCTTTCTTT. It codes for CASSLAVRSTEAFF.

This chain joins TRBV7-9 and TRBJ2-1, with 8 bases matching TRBD1. V shed 3 bases and J 10 bases; nucleotides not matched to a gene: 11. There are 15 residues in the CDR3. Germline CDR1 reads SEHNR; CDR2 reads FQNEAQ (reference sequence). Written as DNA, the CDR3 is TGTGCCAGCAGCTTGGCCGACAGGGGTCTGGGGGAGCAGTTCTTC. Encoded protein: CASSLADRGLGEQFF.

The rearrangement joins TRBV4-2 to TRBJ2-7; tentative D call: TRBD2 (5 bases). Deletions cut 6 bases from V and 5 bases from J, with 11 bases between. Germline-derived CDR1 and CDR2 are LGHNA and YNFKEQ. The CDR3 loop spans 12 amino acids. The DNA for the CDR3 is TGTGCCAGCAGGAAAGGGAGCCACGAGCAGTACTTC. It specifies CASRKGSHEQYF.

The V call is TRBV9, the J call TRBJ2-1; 12 bases are shared with TRBD1. From germline, CDR1 is SGDLS and CDR2 YYNGEE. J lost 8 bases, V lost 3 bases, and 6 bases had no gene match. The CDR3 runs to 15 residues. The DNA of the CDR3 is TGTGCCAGCAGCGATGGGGGGACAGGGGGCGATGAGCAGTTCTTC. The encoded protein is CASSDGGTGGDEQFF.

The V call is TRBV12-5, the J call TRBJ2-1; 8 bases are shared with TRBD1. CDR3 length: 16 residues. Trimming cost V 5 bases and J 4 bases; bases outside gene matches: 10. Germline V gene data show CDR1 as LGHNT and CDR2 as FRNRAP. CDR3 coding DNA: TGTGCTAGTGGTCCAGACGGGACAGGTCAGTACAATGAGCAGTTCTTC. Protein: CASGPDGTGQYNEQFF.